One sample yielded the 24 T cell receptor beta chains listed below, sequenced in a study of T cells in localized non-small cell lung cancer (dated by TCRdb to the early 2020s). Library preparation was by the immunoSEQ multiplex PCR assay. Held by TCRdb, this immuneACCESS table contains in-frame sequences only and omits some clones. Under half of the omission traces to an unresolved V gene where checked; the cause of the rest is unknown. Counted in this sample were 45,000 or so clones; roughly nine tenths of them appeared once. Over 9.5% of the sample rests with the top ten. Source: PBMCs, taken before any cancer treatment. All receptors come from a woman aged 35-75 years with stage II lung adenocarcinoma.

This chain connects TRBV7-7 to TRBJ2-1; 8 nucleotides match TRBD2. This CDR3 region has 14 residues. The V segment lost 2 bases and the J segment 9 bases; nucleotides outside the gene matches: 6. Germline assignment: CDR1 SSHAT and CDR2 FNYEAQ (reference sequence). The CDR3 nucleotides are TGTGCCAGCAGCTTATTGGGGACTAGTGGTGAGCAGTTCTTC. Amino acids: CASSLLGTSGEQFF.

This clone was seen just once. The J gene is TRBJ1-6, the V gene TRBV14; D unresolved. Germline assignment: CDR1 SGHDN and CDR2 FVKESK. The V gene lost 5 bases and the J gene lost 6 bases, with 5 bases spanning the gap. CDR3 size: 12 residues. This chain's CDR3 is CASSAINSPLHF. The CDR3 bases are TGTGCCAGCAGCGCCATTAATTCACCCCTCCACTTT.

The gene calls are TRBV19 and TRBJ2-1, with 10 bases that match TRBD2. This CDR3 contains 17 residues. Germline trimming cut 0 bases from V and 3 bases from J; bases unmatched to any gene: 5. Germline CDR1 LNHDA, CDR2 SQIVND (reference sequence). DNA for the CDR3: TGTGCCAGTAGTATAGATCATCGACTAGCGGGCTACAATGAGCAGTTCTTC. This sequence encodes CASSIDHRLAGYNEQFF.

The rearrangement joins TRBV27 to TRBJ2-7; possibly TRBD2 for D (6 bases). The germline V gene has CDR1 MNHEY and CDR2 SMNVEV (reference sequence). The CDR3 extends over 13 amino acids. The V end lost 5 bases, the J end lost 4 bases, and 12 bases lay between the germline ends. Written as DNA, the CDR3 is TGTGCCAGCAGTATAAGGGGAGGTTACGAGCAGTACTTC. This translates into CASSIRGGYEQYF.

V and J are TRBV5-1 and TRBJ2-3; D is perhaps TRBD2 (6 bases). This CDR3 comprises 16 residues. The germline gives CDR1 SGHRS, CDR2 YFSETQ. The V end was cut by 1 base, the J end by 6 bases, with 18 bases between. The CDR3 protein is CASSLYGSGGSDTQYF. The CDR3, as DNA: TGCGCCAGCAGCTTGTACGGGTCAGGAGGGTCGGATACGCAGTATTTT.

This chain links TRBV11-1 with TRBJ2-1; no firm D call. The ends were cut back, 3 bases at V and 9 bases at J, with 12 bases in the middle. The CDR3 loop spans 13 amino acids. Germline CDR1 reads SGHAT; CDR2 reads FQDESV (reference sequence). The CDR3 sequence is CASSFLYSSEQFF. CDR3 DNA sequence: TGTGCCAGCAGCTTCCTCTATAGTAGTGAGCAGTTCTTC.

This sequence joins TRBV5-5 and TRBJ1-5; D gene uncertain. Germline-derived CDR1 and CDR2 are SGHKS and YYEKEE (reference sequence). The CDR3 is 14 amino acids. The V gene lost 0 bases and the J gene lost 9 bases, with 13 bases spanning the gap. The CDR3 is CASSLALDMPPQHF. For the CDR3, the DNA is TGTGCCAGCAGCTTGGCGTTGGATATGCCGCCCCAGCATTTT.

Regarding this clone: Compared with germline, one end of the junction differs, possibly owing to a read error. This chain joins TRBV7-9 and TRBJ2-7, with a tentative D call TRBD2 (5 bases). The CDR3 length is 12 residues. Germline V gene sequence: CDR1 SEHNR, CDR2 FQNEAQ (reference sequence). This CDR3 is CASSLVEAERTF. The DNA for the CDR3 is TGTGCCAGCAGCTTAGTGGAGGCCGAGAGAACCTTC.

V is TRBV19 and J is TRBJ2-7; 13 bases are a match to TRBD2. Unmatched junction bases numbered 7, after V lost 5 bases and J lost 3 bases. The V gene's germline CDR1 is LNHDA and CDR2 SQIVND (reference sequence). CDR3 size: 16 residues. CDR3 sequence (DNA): TGTGCCAGTAGTCCCCGGACTAGCGGGGGTATCTACGAGCAGTACTTC. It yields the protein CASSPRTSGGIYEQYF.

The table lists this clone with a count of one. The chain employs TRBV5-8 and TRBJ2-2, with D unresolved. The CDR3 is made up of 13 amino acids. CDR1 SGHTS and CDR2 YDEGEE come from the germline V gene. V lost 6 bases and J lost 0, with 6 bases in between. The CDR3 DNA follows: TGTGCCAGCACGCTAACGAACACCGGGGAGCTGTTTTTT. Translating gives CASTLTNTGELFF.

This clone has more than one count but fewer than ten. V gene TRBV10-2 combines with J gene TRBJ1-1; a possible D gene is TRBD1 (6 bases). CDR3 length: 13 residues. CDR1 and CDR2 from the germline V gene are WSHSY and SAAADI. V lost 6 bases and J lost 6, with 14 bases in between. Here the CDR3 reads CASSNPGEPEAFF. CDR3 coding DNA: TGCGCCAGCAGCAATCCAGGGGAGCCTGAAGCTTTCTTT.

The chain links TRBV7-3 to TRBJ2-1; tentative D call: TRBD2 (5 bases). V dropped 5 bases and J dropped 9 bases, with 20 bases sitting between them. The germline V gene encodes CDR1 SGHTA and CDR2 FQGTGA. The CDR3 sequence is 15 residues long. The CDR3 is CASSPLRTLQTEQFF. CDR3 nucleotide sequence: TGTGCCAGCAGCCCCCTCCGGACTCTCCAAACTGAGCAGTTCTTC. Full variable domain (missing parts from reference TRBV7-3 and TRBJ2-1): GAGVSQTPSNKVTEKGKYVELRCDPISGHTALYWYRQSLGQGPEFLIYFQGTGAADDSGLPNDRFFAVRPEGSVSTLKIQRTERGDSAVYLCASSPLRTLQTEQFFGPGTRLTVL.

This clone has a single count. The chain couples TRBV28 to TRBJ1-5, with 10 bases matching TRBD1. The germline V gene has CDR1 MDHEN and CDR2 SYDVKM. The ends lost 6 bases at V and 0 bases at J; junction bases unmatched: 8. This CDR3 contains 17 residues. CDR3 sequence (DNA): TGTGCCAGCAGAGACAGGGGGCTGACATATAGCAATCAGCCCCAGCATTTT. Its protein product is CASRDRGLTYSNQPQHF.

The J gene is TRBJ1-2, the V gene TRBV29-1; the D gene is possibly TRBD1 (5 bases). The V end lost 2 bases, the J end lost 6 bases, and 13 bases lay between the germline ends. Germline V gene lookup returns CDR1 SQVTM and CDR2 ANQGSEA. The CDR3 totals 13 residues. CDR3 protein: CSVERAGRDGYTF. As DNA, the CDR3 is TGCAGCGTTGAAAGGGCAGGGAGGGATGGCTACACCTTC.

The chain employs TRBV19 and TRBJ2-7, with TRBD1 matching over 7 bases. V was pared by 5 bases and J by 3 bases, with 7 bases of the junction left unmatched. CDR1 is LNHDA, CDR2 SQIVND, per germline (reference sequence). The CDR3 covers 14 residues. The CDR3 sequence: CASSLKGQSYEQYF. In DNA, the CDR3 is TGTGCCAGTAGTTTAAAGGGACAGAGCTACGAGCAGTACTTC.

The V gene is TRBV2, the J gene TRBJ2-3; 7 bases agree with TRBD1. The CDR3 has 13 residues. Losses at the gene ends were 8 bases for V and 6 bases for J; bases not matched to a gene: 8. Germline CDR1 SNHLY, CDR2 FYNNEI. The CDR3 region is CASGDSLTDTQYF. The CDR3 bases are TGTGCCAGCGGGGACAGTTTGACGGATACGCAGTATTTT.

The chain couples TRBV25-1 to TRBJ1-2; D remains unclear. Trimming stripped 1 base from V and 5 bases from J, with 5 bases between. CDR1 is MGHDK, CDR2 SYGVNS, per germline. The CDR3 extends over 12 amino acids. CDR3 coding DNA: TGTGCCAGCAGTGAATTGGGGTATGGCTACACCTTC. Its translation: CASSELGYGYTF.

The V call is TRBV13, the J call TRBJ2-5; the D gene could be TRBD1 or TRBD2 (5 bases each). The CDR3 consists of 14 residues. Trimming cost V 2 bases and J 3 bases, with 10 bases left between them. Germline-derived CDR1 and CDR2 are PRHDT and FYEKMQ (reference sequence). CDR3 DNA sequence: TGTGCCAGCAGCTTACCCGGGGCAGAAGAGACCCAGTACTTC. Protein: CASSLPGAEETQYF. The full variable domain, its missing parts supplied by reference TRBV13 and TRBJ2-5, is AAGVIQSPRHLIKEKRETATLKCYPIPRHDTVYWYQQGPGQDPQFLISFYEKMQSDKGSIPDRFSAQQFSDYHSELNMSSLELGDSALYFCASSLPGAEETQYFGPGTRLLVL.

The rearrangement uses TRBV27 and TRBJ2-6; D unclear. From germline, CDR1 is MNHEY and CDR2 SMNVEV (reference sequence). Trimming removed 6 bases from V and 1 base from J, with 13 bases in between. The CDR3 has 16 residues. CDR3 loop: CASRDLGLSGANVLTF. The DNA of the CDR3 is TGTGCCAGCAGGGACCTAGGGTTATCTGGGGCCAACGTCCTGACTTTC.

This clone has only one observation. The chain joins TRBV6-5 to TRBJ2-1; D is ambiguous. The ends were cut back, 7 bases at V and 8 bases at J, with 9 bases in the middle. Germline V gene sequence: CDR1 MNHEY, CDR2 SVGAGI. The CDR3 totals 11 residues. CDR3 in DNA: TGTGCCAGCACTCTCTCGCATGAGCAGTTCTTC. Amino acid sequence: CASTLSHEQFF.

CDR3 amino acids: CASSLEDRGYNEQFF. As DNA, the CDR3 is TGTGCCAGCAGCTTAGAGGACAGGGGATACAATGAGCAGTTCTTC. This chain links TRBV7-2 with TRBJ2-1; the match to TRBD1 covers 9 bases. CDR1 SGHTA and CDR2 FQGNSA come from the germline V gene. J lost 4 bases, V lost 1 base, and 2 bases had no gene match. The CDR3 is 15 amino acids.

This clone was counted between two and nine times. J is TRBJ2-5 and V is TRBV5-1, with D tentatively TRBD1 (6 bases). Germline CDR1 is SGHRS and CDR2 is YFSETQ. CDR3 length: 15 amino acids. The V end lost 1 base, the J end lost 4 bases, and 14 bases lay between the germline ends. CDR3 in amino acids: CASSLQVGRGETQYF. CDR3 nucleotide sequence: TGCGCCAGCAGCTTGCAGGTGGGCAGGGGAGAGACCCAGTACTTC.

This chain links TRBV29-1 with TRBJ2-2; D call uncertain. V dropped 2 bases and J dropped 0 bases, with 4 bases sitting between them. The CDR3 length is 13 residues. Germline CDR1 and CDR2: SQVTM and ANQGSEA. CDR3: CSVELSNTGELFF. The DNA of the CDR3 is TGCAGCGTTGAACTTTCGAACACCGGGGAGCTGTTTTTT.

The CDR3 region has the DNA TGTGCCAGCAGCCAAACTATGGGGACTGAAGCTTTCTTT. This encodes CASSQTMGTEAFF. The V call is TRBV14, the J call TRBJ1-1; D not resolved. The CDR3 spans 13 residues. V was trimmed by 2 bases and J by 5 bases, leaving 9 bases between them. Germline V gene data show CDR1 as SGHDN and CDR2 as FVKESK.